The 15 T cell receptor beta chains below come from one sample, sequenced in a study. TCRdb itself ran the RT-PCR reads through MiXCR, one entry per CDR3 protein. The top ten clones hold 4% to 5.5% of a sample with roughly 4,400 distinct CDR3 sequences, around a third of them seen once. Source material: memory CD4+ T cells from salivary gland. Every receptor here comes from a female donor with primary Sjogren's syndrome.

By its share, this clonotype is medium-sized. The V gene is TRBV5-6, the J gene TRBJ2-3; 8 bases align to TRBD2. The CDR3 has 16 residues. V lost 4 bases and J lost 2; bases outside the gene matches: 9. In germline, CDR1 is SGHDT, CDR2 YYEEEE. The CDR3 spells CASSRLGGRFTDTQYF. CDR3 DNA sequence: TGTGCCAGCAGCCGTCTCGGCGGGAGGTTCACAGATACGCAGTATTTT.

In its sample, this clonotype is medium-sized. The chain is built from TRBV7-9 and TRBJ1-1; tentative D call: TRBD1 (5 bases). The CDR3 runs to 14 residues. Germline CDR1 SEHNR, CDR2 FQNEAQ (reference sequence). Trimming took off 4 bases at V and 4 bases at J, with 13 bases between the two ends. The DNA of the CDR3 is TGTGCCAGCAGCTGGGGAGGGGCGAGCACTGAAGCTTTCTTT. It is translated as CASSWGGASTEAFF. The full variable domain, rest sourced from reference TRBV7-9 and TRBJ1-1, is DTGVSQNPRHKITKRGQNVTFRCDPISEHNRLYWYRQTLGQGPEFLTYFQNEAQLEKSRLLSDRFSAERPKGSFSTLEIQRTEQGDSAMYLCASSWGGASTEAFFGQGTRLTVV.

This clonotype was seen ten or more times. The chain has TRBV28 and TRBJ2-1, with D hard to call. CDR3 length equals 11 residues. V was pared by 0 bases and J by 8 bases, with 2 bases between. CDR1 MDHEN and CDR2 SYDVKM come from the germline V gene. Here the CDR3 DNA reads TGTGCCAGCAGTTTATGGGATGAGCAGTTCTTC. Protein: CASSLWDEQFF.

At least ten counts were recorded for this clonotype. The chain joins TRBV9 to TRBJ1-4, with 7 bases matching TRBD1. Germline V lookup: CDR1 SGDLS, CDR2 YYNGEE. J lost 0 bases, V lost 4 bases, and 6 bases had no gene match. The CDR3 is made up of 16 amino acids. Here the CDR3 DNA reads TGTGCCAGCAGCCCAGGGGGAGTCTCAACTAATGAAAAACTGTTTTTT. Protein product: CASSPGGVSTNEKLFF.

By share, this clonotype ranks as medium-sized. The V call is TRBV4-3, the J call TRBJ2-2; TRBD2 aligns across 13 bases. This CDR3 contains 17 residues. The J segment lost 7 bases and the V segment lost 4 bases, leaving 9 bases of the junction unmatched. Germline CDR1 is LGHNA and CDR2 is YSLEER. This chain's CDR3 is CASSPIGLAGVGGELFF. CDR3 coding DNA: TGCGCCAGCAGCCCAATCGGACTAGCGGGGGTCGGCGGGGAGCTGTTTTTT.

The chain carries TRBV7-2 and TRBJ2-1, with a tentative D call TRBD2 (6 bases). The CDR3 totals 14 residues. Deletions cut 2 bases from V and 7 bases from J, with 12 bases between. Germline lookup yields CDR1 SGHTA and CDR2 FQGNSA. The CDR3 sequence: CASSLTHGGNEQFF. The CDR3 coding sequence is TGTGCCAGCAGCTTAACCCATGGGGGGAATGAGCAGTTCTTC.

This clonotype is classed as medium-sized (0.01 to 0.1%). This chain uses TRBV18 with TRBJ2-1; 7 bases fit TRBD1. J gave up 8 bases and V 9 bases, and 7 bases lay outside the gene matches. Per germline, CDR1 KGHSH and CDR2 LQKENI. This CDR3 is built from 12 residues. The CDR3 reads CASYRGLDEQFF. CDR3 coding DNA: TGTGCCAGTTACAGGGGTTTGGATGAGCAGTTCTTC.

CDR3 bases: TGTGCCAGCAGCTGGAGCGGGGGGGGCGGAGATACGCAGTATTTT. It encodes CASSWSGGGGDTQYF. This rearrangement joins TRBV7-2 to TRBJ2-3, with TRBD2 identical over 10 bases. The CDR3 spans 15 residues. In germline, CDR1 is SGHTA, CDR2 FQGNSA. Unmatched junction bases numbered 6, after V lost 4 bases and J lost 5 bases.

The chain recombines TRBV5-4 with TRBJ1-3, with D unclear. Trimming stripped 1 base from V and 0 bases from J, with 5 bases between. Germline CDR1 is SGHNT and CDR2 is YYREEE (reference sequence). The length of the CDR3 is 14 residues. The CDR3 DNA follows: TGTGCCAGCAGCTTGAGAAGCTCTGGAAACACCATATATTTT. Translated: CASSLRSSGNTIYF.

This clonotype is judged medium-sized. The chain employs TRBV7-2 and TRBJ2-3; 10 positions match TRBD2. The ends lost 4 bases at V and 6 bases at J; junction bases unmatched: 7. Germline values: CDR1 SGHTA, CDR2 FQGNSA. The CDR3 totals 15 residues. CDR3 loop: CASSWSGGAEDTQYF. CDR3 nucleotide sequence: TGTGCCAGCAGCTGGAGCGGGGGGGCTGAGGATACGCAGTATTTT.

The chain couples TRBV19 to TRBJ1-1; D is possibly TRBD1 (6 bases). The CDR3 totals 14 residues. In germline, CDR1 is LNHDA, CDR2 SQIVND (reference sequence). Trimming stripped 3 bases from V and 5 bases from J, with 13 bases between. CDR3 sequence: CASSIEGEKTEAFF. The DNA of the CDR3 is TGTGCCAGTAGTATCGAGGGGGAAAAAACTGAAGCTTTCTTT.

This clonotype is deemed medium-sized. CDR3: CASRGTSGGYTGELFF. Written as DNA, the CDR3 is TGTGCCAGCAGGGGGACTAGCGGGGGTTACACCGGGGAGCTGTTTTTT. The V call is TRBV6-5, the J call TRBJ2-2; 14 bases are shared with TRBD2. This CDR3 is built from 16 residues. Germline V CDR1 and CDR2: MNHEY, SVGAGI. The ends lost 6 bases at V and 3 bases at J; junction bases unmatched: 3.

By frequency in the sample, this clonotype is medium-sized. The CDR3 nucleotides are TGCAGTGCTAGAGATCCTAGCGGGGGGGGGGTTAATGAGCAGTTCTTC. Its protein product is CSARDPSGGGVNEQFF. The chain links TRBV20-1 to TRBJ2-1, with 12 nucleotides matching TRBD2. V dropped 0 bases and J dropped 7; count of bases not matched to a gene: 7. Germline-derived CDR1 and CDR2 are DFQATT and SNEGSKA (reference sequence). The CDR3 contains 16 residues.

In its sample, this clonotype is medium-sized. The V call is TRBV5-6, the J call TRBJ2-3, with D possibly matching TRBD1 (6 bases). Per the germline V gene, CDR1 is SGHDT and CDR2 is YYEEEE. Trimming shortened V by 4 bases and J by 0 bases, and 18 bases separated the two germline ends. CDR3 size: 17 residues. For the CDR3, the DNA is TGTGCCAGCAGCAGAAGGACAGAAAGAACTAGCACAGATACGCAGTATTTT. Amino acid sequence: CASSRRTERTSTDTQYF.

This sequence joins TRBV24-1 and TRBJ2-3, with TRBD1 as a possible D gene (5 bases). There are 15 residues in the CDR3. Germline V lookup: CDR1 KGHDR, CDR2 SFDVKD. V lost 0 bases and J 1 base, leaving 7 bases between the germline ends. The CDR3 nucleotides read TGTGCCACCAGTGATTTGCAAGGGGGCACAGATACGCAGTATTTT. This gives the protein CATSDLQGGTDTQYF.